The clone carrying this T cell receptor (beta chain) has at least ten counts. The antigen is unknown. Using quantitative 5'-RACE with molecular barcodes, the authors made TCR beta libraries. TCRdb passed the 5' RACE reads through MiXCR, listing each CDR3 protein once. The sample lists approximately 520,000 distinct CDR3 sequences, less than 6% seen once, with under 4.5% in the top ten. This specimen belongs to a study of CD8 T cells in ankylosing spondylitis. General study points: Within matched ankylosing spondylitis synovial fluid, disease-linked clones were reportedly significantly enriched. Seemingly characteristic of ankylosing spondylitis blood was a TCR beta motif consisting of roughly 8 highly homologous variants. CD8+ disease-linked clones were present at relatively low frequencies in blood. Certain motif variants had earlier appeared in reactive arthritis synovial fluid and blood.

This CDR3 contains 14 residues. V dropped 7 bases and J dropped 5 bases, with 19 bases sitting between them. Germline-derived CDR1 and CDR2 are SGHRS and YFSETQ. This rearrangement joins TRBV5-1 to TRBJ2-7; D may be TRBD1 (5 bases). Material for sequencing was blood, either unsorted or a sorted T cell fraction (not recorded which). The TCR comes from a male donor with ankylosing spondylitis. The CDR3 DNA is TGCGCCAGCCGAGTTGGGGCTACGAATAACGAGCAGTACTTC. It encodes CASRVGATNNEQYF.